These 7 T cell receptor beta chains were all obtained from the same sample, sequenced in a study of PD-L1 blockade in urothelial cancer. The time point here: peripheral blood 6 weeks after treatment start. Sequenced by immunoSEQ multiplex PCR; TCRdb stores in-frame clones only, minus some. This repertoire shows around 40,000 clones, 85% found once; its top ten account for 2.6%. The sample consisted of PBMCs, taken around atezolizumab (anti-PD-L1) treatment. The receptors come from a man in his 70s with urothelial cancer.

The V and J genes are TRBV30 and TRBJ2-3; weak D call: TRBD2 (6 bases). The CDR3 consists of 14 residues. V lost 3 bases to trimming and J lost 1 base, with 11 bases between them. Germline CDR1 is GTSNPN and CDR2 is SVGIG (reference sequence). The CDR3 is CAWSPPSGTDTQYF. CDR3 nucleotides: TGTGCCTGGAGCCCCCCTAGCGGCACAGATACGCAGTATTTT.

The CDR3 DNA sequence: TGTGCCAGCAGCTCCAGGGTGTCTCGGAGCACAGATACGCAGTATTTT. This translates into CASSSRVSRSTDTQYF. V usage is TRBV5-4 and J usage is TRBJ2-3; perhaps TRBD1 as D (5 bases). Germline CDR1 and CDR2: SGHNT and YYREEE (reference sequence). This CDR3 comprises 16 residues. The V end was cut by 3 bases, the J end by 0 bases, with 14 bases between.

V is TRBV7-8 and J is TRBJ2-7; D gene unclear. This CDR3 has 13 residues. Germline CDR1 and CDR2: SGHVS and FQNEAQ. The V gene lost 5 bases and the J gene lost 3 bases, with 11 bases spanning the gap. The DNA of the CDR3 is TGTGCCAGCAGCCCCCCTAGAGGCTACGAGCAGTACTTC. It is translated as CASSPPRGYEQYF.

This rearrangement joins TRBV5-1 to TRBJ1-5; 7 bases align to TRBD1. The CDR3 spans 15 residues. Germline V gene lookup returns CDR1 SGHRS and CDR2 YFSETQ. Trimming at V came to 4 bases and at J to 2 bases, leaving 6 bases not matched to a gene. CDR3 in DNA: TGCGCCAGCAGCCCCGGGACAGTGGGCAATCAGCCCCAGCATTTT. Translating gives CASSPGTVGNQPQHF. Full variable domain (rest looked up from reference TRBV5-1 and TRBJ1-5): KAGVTQTPRYLIKTRGQQVTLSCSPISGHRSVSWYQQTPGQGLQFLFEYFSETQRNKGNFPGRFSGRQFSNSRSEMNVSTLELGDSALYLCASSPGTVGNQPQHFGDGTRLSIL.

This rearrangement joins TRBV6-5 to TRBJ2-7, with TRBD2 identical over 10 bases. V lost 5 bases and J lost 6; bases outside the gene matches: 7. Per the germline V gene, CDR1 is MNHEY and CDR2 is SVGAGI. The CDR3 is 14 amino acids. CDR3 residues: CASSLSGRPGEQYF. The CDR3 region has the DNA TGTGCCAGCAGTCTTAGCGGGAGGCCGGGCGAGCAGTACTTC.

The chain combines TRBV5-1 with TRBJ2-5, with no clear D. Germline CDR1 reads SGHRS; CDR2 reads YFSETQ. The CDR3 totals 15 residues. Trimming took 2 bases from V and 2 from J, leaving 13 bases between them. CDR3 coding DNA: TGCGCCAGCAGCTTTGAGCCGGGTCCTCAAGAGACCCAGTACTTC. Translated, it gives CASSFEPGPQETQYF.

V is TRBV18 and J is TRBJ2-2; D gene ambiguous. The CDR3 contains 16 residues. V shed 1 base and J shed 0 bases, with 9 bases lying between them. Germline loops: CDR1 KGHSH, CDR2 LQKENI. CDR3 region: CASSPRTPSNTGELFF. CDR3 in DNA: TGTGCCAGCTCACCACGAACTCCTTCGAACACCGGGGAGCTGTTTTTT.